Below, 16 T cell receptor beta chains from the same sample are listed, as sequenced in a study of long-term antiretroviral therapy in people with HIV. The assay used was immunoSEQ (version v3.0), run at survey level. The repertoire was sequenced with immunoSEQ multiplex PCR; TCRdb's copy has only in-frame clones and lacks some. The data contain some 25,000 clones, almost 90% of them singletons. The sequencing used unsorted PBMCs, collected around 4.6 years after starting antiretroviral therapy. The receptor set was obtained from a man aged 30-40 years with HIV.

This chain joins TRBV5-5 and TRBJ2-7; no firm D call. The V gene's germline CDR1 is SGHKS and CDR2 YYEKEE (reference sequence). Trimming shortened V by 0 bases and J by 1 base, and 8 bases separated the two germline ends. The CDR3 loop spans 14 amino acids. In DNA form, the CDR3 reads TGTGCCAGCAGCTTGGAAGTGGGATCCTACGAGCAGTACTTC. As protein: CASSLEVGSYEQYF.

The CDR3 bases are TGTGCCAGCAGCGTAGCCTCGGGGAAGGGGGAATCCCGGGAGCTGTTTTTT. This translates into CASSVASGKGESRELFF. The V call is TRBV9, the J call TRBJ2-2, with TRBD1 as a possible D gene (6 bases). This CDR3 has 17 residues. V lost 0 bases, J lost 9 bases, and 21 bases lay in between. The germline V gene has CDR1 SGDLS and CDR2 YYNGEE.

V gene TRBV6-6 combines with J gene TRBJ2-1, with D unclear. The CDR3 totals 10 residues. Germline CDR1 reads MNHNY; CDR2 reads SVGAGI (reference sequence). Between the trimmed V and J ends, which lost 2 bases and 8 bases, there was a span of 1 base. The CDR3 nucleotides read TGTGCCAGCAGTTACGATGAGCAGTTCTTC. It translates to CASSYDEQFF.

This rearrangement joins TRBV19 to TRBJ2-3; weak D call: TRBD1 (6 bases). Looked up from germline, CDR1 is LNHDA and CDR2 is SQIVND (reference sequence). Between the trimmed V and J ends, which lost 8 bases and 2 bases, there was a span of 14 bases. The CDR3 spans 14 residues. This CDR3 is CASGARGNTDTQYF. CDR3 bases: TGTGCCAGTGGGGCAAGGGGGAACACAGATACGCAGTATTTT.

CDR3 region: CASSVSQTGRQFF. CDR3 bases: TGTGCCAGCAGTGTCTCTCAGACTGGTAGGCAGTTCTTC. The chain uses TRBV6-1 and TRBJ2-1, with no clear D. The CDR3 has 13 amino acids. The V end was cut by 4 bases, the J end by 12 bases, with 16 bases between. Germline values: CDR1 MNHNS, CDR2 SASEGT.

The chain's CDR3 is CASSNPMDYEQYF. The CDR3 DNA reads as TGTGCCAGTAGTAACCCTATGGACTACGAGCAGTACTTC. The rearrangement uses TRBV19 and TRBJ2-7; D is ambiguous. Trimming took 4 bases from V and 3 from J, leaving 10 bases between them. The CDR3 sequence is 13 residues long. The germline V gene has CDR1 LNHDA and CDR2 SQIVND (reference sequence).

The chain joins TRBV11-1 to TRBJ2-3; the match to TRBD2 covers 9 bases. V dropped 5 bases and J dropped 9; count of bases not matched to a gene: 12. The CDR3 has 15 residues. CDR1 and CDR2 from the germline V gene are SGHAT and FQDESV (reference sequence). This CDR3 reads CASSPAWRGGTTQYF. CDR3 in DNA: TGTGCCAGCAGCCCTGCTTGGCGGGGGGGCACAACGCAGTATTTT.

This clone was seen only once. The chain employs TRBV6-1 and TRBJ2-2, with D perhaps TRBD2 (6 bases). The CDR3 is 15 amino acids. Trimming stripped 1 base from V and 4 bases from J, with 10 bases between. Germline V gene sequence: CDR1 MNHNS, CDR2 SASEGT. The CDR3 DNA sequence: TGTGCCAGCAGTGAAGAGACTAGACTCACCGGGGAGCTGTTTTTT. It translates to CASSEETRLTGELFF.

The chain couples TRBV2 to TRBJ2-3; D unclear. This CDR3 spans 16 amino acids. Trimming cost V 3 bases and J 6 bases, with 19 bases left between them. Germline V gene lookup returns CDR1 SNHLY and CDR2 FYNNEI. CDR3 protein: CASSEMALTVEDTQYF. The DNA of the CDR3 is TGTGCCAGCAGTGAGATGGCCCTTACCGTCGAGGATACGCAGTATTTT.

This chain joins TRBV6-4 and TRBJ2-7, with D uncertain. The V gene lost 9 bases and the J gene lost 5 bases, with 20 bases spanning the gap. The CDR3 runs 14 residues. In germline, CDR1 is MRHNA, CDR2 SNTAGT. CDR3 protein: CARDLSSGSHEQYF. The CDR3 nucleotides read TGTGCCAGAGACCTTTCCTCAGGTTCCCACGAGCAGTACTTC.

Worth noting for this clone: The same CDR3 also results from other DNA sequences found in this sample. The chain employs TRBV20-1 and TRBJ1-1; D not certain. Trimming pared 3 bases from V and 4 bases from J, leaving 6 bases between. Germline loops: CDR1 DFQATT, CDR2 SNEGSKA (reference sequence). This CDR3 spans 11 amino acids. The CDR3 protein is CSARGGTEAFF. CDR3 nucleotides: TGCAGTGCTAGGGGAGGCACTGAAGCTTTCTTT.

This clone is termed large. J is TRBJ2-7 and V is TRBV10-3; perhaps TRBD2 as D (5 bases). Germline V lookup: CDR1 ENHRY, CDR2 SYGVKD. This CDR3 comprises 13 residues. The germline V and J ends were trimmed by 2 bases and 5 bases, with 10 bases remaining between them. The CDR3 coding sequence is TGTGCCATCAGTGAGCCTAGCCCCAACGAGCAGTACTTC. Its protein product is CAISEPSPNEQYF.

The V and J genes are TRBV30 and TRBJ1-6; no clear D gene. V lost 4 bases and J lost 4, with 8 bases in between. CDR1 is GTSNPN and CDR2 is SVGIG in the germline V gene (reference sequence). CDR3 length: 13 amino acids. CDR3 sequence reads: CAWMDLYNSPLHF. For the CDR3, the DNA is TGTGCCTGGATGGACCTGTATAATTCACCCCTCCACTTT.

The rearrangement links TRBV6-1 to TRBJ2-7, with no clear D. The V and J ends lost 5 bases and 2 bases respectively, with 13 bases between them. Germline values: CDR1 MNHNS, CDR2 SASEGT. This CDR3 has 14 residues. The CDR3 loop reads CASSPTRGTYEQYF. The CDR3 DNA reads as TGTGCCAGCAGTCCTACCCGAGGCACCTACGAGCAGTACTTC.

The J gene is TRBJ2-7, the V gene TRBV7-8; 9 positions match TRBD2. Trimming at V came to 4 bases and at J to 6 bases, leaving 7 bases not matched to a gene. From germline, CDR1 is SGHVS and CDR2 FQNEAQ. The CDR3 has 14 amino acids. The CDR3 sequence is CASSSISGSGEQYF. DNA of the CDR3: TGTGCCAGCAGCTCTATTAGCGGGAGTGGCGAGCAGTACTTC.

This clone was seen just once. The J gene is TRBJ2-3, the V gene TRBV19, with 10 bases aligning to TRBD1. The CDR3 contains 15 residues. Germline V gives CDR1 LNHDA, CDR2 SQIVND (reference sequence). Trimming took 5 bases from V and 2 from J; bases not matched to a gene: 4. The CDR3 protein is CASSPGTGDTDTQYF. The CDR3 DNA is TGTGCCAGTAGTCCCGGGACAGGGGACACAGATACGCAGTATTTT.